This is a list of T cell receptor beta chains from one sample in a study of tissue T cells after allogeneic stem cell transplantation. Clones were read by immunoSEQ multiplex PCR, and TCRdb kept only the in-frame ones, dropping some. Among 5,000 to 6,500 clones, around two thirds were seen once, and the ten largest hold around 15%. This specimen was duodenum tissue, taken at autopsy. The receptors originated from a woman between 18 and 50 years old with breast cancer. Each CDR3 is given without its conserved first and last residue. The order of the fields is CDR3 protein, V gene, J gene.

CDR3: AIRADGLAGGFTDTQY
V: TRBV10-3
J: TRBJ2-3

CDR3: ASSRLPRDRAGANVLT
V: TRBV7-8
J: TRBJ2-6

CDR3: ASSPGSLGYT
V: TRBV6-5
J: TRBJ1-2

CDR3: ASIKRASPYYEQY
V: TRBV21-1
J: TRBJ2-7

CDR3: ASQLVGTDTQY
V: TRBV28
J: TRBJ2-3

CDR3: ASSQRLGKEHSWGANVLT
V: TRBV4-3
J: TRBJ2-6

CDR3: SARPLETQY
V: TRBV20-1
J: TRBJ2-5

CDR3: ASSVAGELF
V: TRBV2
J: TRBJ2-2

CDR3: ASSQFYSRRWGTYGYT
V: TRBV4-3
J: TRBJ1-2

CDR3: ASSLGASGYQETQY
V: TRBV7-9
J: TRBJ2-5

CDR3: ASSQDAGQNYGYT
V: TRBV4-2
J: TRBJ1-2

CDR3: ASSFWISTGELF
V: TRBV7-8
J: TRBJ2-2

CDR3: ASSSKITRGPYQPQH
V: TRBV7-2
J: TRBJ1-5

CDR3: ASSYSQGPYEQY
V: TRBV6-6
J: TRBJ2-7

CDR3: ASIKLADTQY
V: TRBV7-9
J: TRBJ2-3

CDR3: ASSEGRYGYT
V: TRBV25-1
J: TRBJ1-2

CDR3: ASSWGLGSYEQY
V: TRBV6-2/TRBV6-3
J: TRBJ2-7

CDR3: ASSQDPPTGAGNTIY
V: TRBV4-3
J: TRBJ1-3